This is a list of T cell receptor beta chains from one sample in a study of blood T cell repertoires in COVID-19. TCRdb keeps only in-frame clones here, not all; method: immunoSEQ multiplex PCR. The sample holds approximately 140,000 clones, about 80% seen once. Sequences were obtained from peripheral blood. All receptors derive from a man aged 40-49 years with active or convalescent COVID-19. CDR3s include the opening cysteine and the closing phenylalanine or tryptophan.

j_gene | len | v_gene | CDR3aa
TRBJ2-3 | 15 | TRBV6-5 | CASSFLAAGTDTQYF
TRBJ2-3 | 14 | TRBV3-1/TRBV3-2 | CASSTSGGRDTQYF
TRBJ2-7 | 13 | TRBV19 | CASSGDGGYEQYF
TRBJ1-2 | 15 | TRBV19 | CASSIIRQGAGGYTF
TRBJ1-5 | 14 | TRBV7-9 | CASSAGTGSQPQHF
TRBJ1-2 | 13 | TRBV6-5 | CASRQLGVYGYTF
TRBJ2-7 | 16 | TRBV28 | CASSLLGGTGPYEQYF
TRBJ1-5 | 22 | TRBV7-8 | CASPWAPRGRGHLAHSNQPQHF
TRBJ1-3 | 15 | TRBV3-1/TRBV3-2 | CASSQGGGQGNTIYF
TRBJ2-1 | 16 | TRBV18 | CASSPGTSGAYNEQFF
TRBJ2-5 | 16 | TRBV2 | CASSEFVSSGGETQYF
TRBJ1-6 | 15 | TRBV25-1 | CASSDSGRGLSPLHF
TRBJ2-6 | 14 | TRBV5-4 | CASSLGGGANVLTF
TRBJ1-4 | 18 | TRBV4-1 | CASSQGQLGRGANEKLFF
TRBJ1-2 | 15 | TRBV7-2 | CASSRGQGNSYGYTF
TRBJ2-4 | 15 | TRBV10-1 | CASSPGPGAKNIQYF
TRBJ2-3 | 16 | TRBV5-1 | CASSPGLAGGADTQYF
TRBJ2-7 | 16 | TRBV11-2 | CASSPISRQGIYEQYF
TRBJ2-5 | 15 | TRBV10-3 | CAIREGSGGKETQYF
TRBJ2-2 | 15 | TRBV30 | CAWKRRQGGTGELFF
TRBJ2-5 | 16 | TRBV5-1 | CASTLDKGGNQETQYF
TRBJ1-5 | 15 | TRBV7-2 | CASSLGDTHNQPQHF
TRBJ1-5 | 16 | TRBV25-1 | CASSESKGESNQPQHF
TRBJ2-3 | 17 | TRBV5-1 | CASSFGIKGGGTDTQYF
TRBJ2-7 | 13 | TRBV6-1 | CASSEGQIYEQYF
TRBJ2-7 | 14 | TRBV5-4 | CASSISGGAYEQYF
TRBJ2-2 | 16 | TRBV5-6 | CASSFLRGSDTGELFF
TRBJ1-5 | 13 | TRBV7-9 | CASSDGDFEPQHF
TRBJ2-2 | 12 | TRBV6-5 | CASRRGAGELFF
TRBJ2-7 | 11 | TRBV12-3/TRBV12-4 | CASSSPYEQYF
TRBJ2-3 | 13 | TRBV7-6 | CASSPQVTDTQYF
TRBJ2-7 | 15 | TRBV6-4 | CASSRRGLNGYEQYF
TRBJ1-4 | 16 | TRBV4-2 | CASSQDRQGFYEKLFF
TRBJ1-1 | 16 | TRBV4-3 | CASSPYLGQGNTEAFF
TRBJ2-5 | 14 | TRBV28 | CASSLSGAAETQYF
TRBJ2-6 | 16 | TRBV6-2/TRBV6-3 | CASSRGQGTGANVLTF
TRBJ2-5 | 17 | TRBV7-6 | CASSPYRSRGGQETQYF
TRBJ2-5 | 15 | TRBV7-9 | CASSSVGLAEETQYF
TRBJ1-1 | 13 | TRBV5-6 | CASSSVLNTEAFF
TRBJ2-1 | 15 | TRBV27 | CASRPGGASYNEQFF
TRBJ1-5 | 15 | TRBV19 | CASSGATGFAQPQHF
TRBJ1-4 | 17 | TRBV7-9 | CASSLAYAGGSNEKLFF
TRBJ2-5 | 16 | TRBV11-2 | CASSLIAGGLQETQYF
TRBJ1-1 | 14 | TRBV29-1 | CSVERDRSETEAFF
TRBJ1-6 | 15 | TRBV14 | CASSRPGQGPSPLHF
TRBJ2-3 | 15 | TRBV15 | CATSTSGTGTDTQYF